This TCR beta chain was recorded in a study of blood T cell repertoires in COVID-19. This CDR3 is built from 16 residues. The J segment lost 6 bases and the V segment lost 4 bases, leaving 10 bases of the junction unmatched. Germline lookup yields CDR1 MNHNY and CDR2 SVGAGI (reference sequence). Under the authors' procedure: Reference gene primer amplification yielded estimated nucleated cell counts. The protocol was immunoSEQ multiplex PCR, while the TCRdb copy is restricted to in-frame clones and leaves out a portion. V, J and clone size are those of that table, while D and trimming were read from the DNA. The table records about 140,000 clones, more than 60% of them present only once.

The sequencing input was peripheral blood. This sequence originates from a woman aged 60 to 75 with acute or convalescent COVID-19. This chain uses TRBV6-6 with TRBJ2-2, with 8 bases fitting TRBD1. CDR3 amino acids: CASSFPPLQGAGELFF. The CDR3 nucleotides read TGTGCCAGCAGTTTCCCTCCCCTACAGGGGGCCGGGGAGCTGTTTTTT.